Listed here is a single T cell receptor (beta chain). Its antigen is still unknown. This specimen comes from a study of shared clonotypes between healthy human individuals. Study outcomes and limitations: Sampling was confined to blood; repertoires within tissues likely differ. Even with large depth, rarefaction showed that sorted-subset sequencing was incomplete. All-four-donor shared clonotypes had higher generation probabilities than non-shared clonotypes did.

The V gene's germline CDR1 is SEHNR and CDR2 FQNEAQ (reference sequence). The CDR3 extends over 14 amino acids. Into CD45RA+ naive and CD45RA-negative memory subsets, the CD4+ cells were split. Method: immunoSEQ multiplex PCR; TCRdb's copy keeps in-frame clones and lacks some. This table holds about 680,000 clones, about three quarters found once. Sequences were obtained from memory CD4+ T cells sorted from blood. Sample subset: CD45RA-negative fraction. This clonotype was obtained from a woman aged 30 to 39 in good health. The chain recombines TRBV7-9 with TRBJ1-1; D remains ambiguous. CDR3 nucleotides: TGTGCTACTCTCAAGGGAGGTCCCATGGCTGAAGCTTTCTTT. Its protein product is CATLKGGPMAEAFF.